The 28 T cell receptor beta chains listed next were all sequenced from one sample in a study of shared clonotypes between healthy human individuals. Assay used: immunoSEQ multiplex PCR; TCRdb lists only in-frame clones, some missing. The sample shows around 620,000 clones, roughly 96% of them seen only once. Selected positively for CCR7 and CD45RO-negative, naive CD8 cells excluded terminally differentiated effector memory CD45RA+ cells. Sequencing was performed on naive CD8+ T cells sorted from blood. The origin of the receptors is a young woman in good health.

This sequence joins TRBV13 and TRBJ2-5; D not resolved. Germline V lookup: CDR1 PRHDT, CDR2 FYEKMQ (reference sequence). V shed 2 bases and J shed 4 bases, with 11 bases lying between them. The CDR3 spans 14 residues. The CDR3 coding sequence is TGTGCCAGCAGCTTAACGGGTACGGGAGAGACCCAGTACTTC. Translation: CASSLTGTGETQYF.

This chain links TRBV4-1 with TRBJ2-5, with 7 bases identical to TRBD2. This CDR3 comprises 15 residues. V gave up 1 base and J gave up 2 bases; unmatched junction bases: 4. Germline V gives CDR1 MGHRA, CDR2 YSYEKL. This chain's CDR3 is CASSQGLAQQETQYF. DNA of the CDR3: TGCGCCAGCAGCCAAGGACTAGCACAGCAAGAGACCCAGTACTTC.

V gene TRBV7-6 combines with J gene TRBJ2-1, with D unclear. Germline CDR1 SGHVS, CDR2 FNYEAQ. The CDR3 is 15 residues long. V was clipped by 0 bases and J by 7 bases, with 13 bases between them. CDR3 nucleotides: TGTGCCAGCAGCTTAGCGGGATACAGTGGGAATGAGCAGTTCTTC. Residues: CASSLAGYSGNEQFF. The full variable domain, in which reference TRBV7-6 and TRBJ2-1 provide the parts outside the CDR3, is GAGVSQSPRYKVTKRGQDVALRCDPISGHVSLYWYRQALGQGPEFLTYFNYEAQQDKSGLPNDRFSAERPEGSISTLTIQRTEQRDSAMYRCASSLAGYSGNEQFFGPGTRLTVL.

The chain employs TRBV28 and TRBJ1-5, with TRBD1 matching over 7 bases. Germline V gene data show CDR1 as MDHEN and CDR2 as SYDVKM. CDR3 length: 14 residues. V shed 5 bases and J 4 bases; nucleotides not matched to a gene: 5. The CDR3 spells CASSLTGQNQPQHF. The DNA for the CDR3 is TGTGCCAGCAGTCTGACAGGGCAGAATCAGCCCCAGCATTTT. Full variable domain (remainder filled in from reference TRBV28 and TRBJ1-5): DVKVTQSSRYLVKRTGEKVFLECVQDMDHENMFWYRQDPGLGLRLIYFSYDVKMKEKGDIPEGYSVSREKKERFSLILESASTNQTSMYLCASSLTGQNQPQHFGDGTRLSIL.

This chain joins TRBV2 and TRBJ2-2; D remains ambiguous. This CDR3 is 13 amino acids long. Deletions cut 2 bases from V and 8 bases from J, with 9 bases between. The V gene's germline CDR1 is SNHLY and CDR2 FYNNEI. The chain's CDR3 is CASSEWDRGELFF. CDR3 DNA sequence: TGTGCCAGCAGTGAATGGGATAGAGGGGAGCTGTTTTTT.

Only one count was recorded for this clone. V gene TRBV7-2 combines with J gene TRBJ1-2; 7 nucleotides match TRBD1. Trimming took 5 bases from V and 4 from J; bases not matched to a gene: 7. Germline V CDR1 and CDR2: SGHTA, FQGNSA. The CDR3 extends over 14 amino acids. CDR3: CASSPTGNTYGYTF. As DNA, the CDR3 is TGTGCCAGCAGCCCGACAGGGAACACCTATGGCTACACCTTC.

This chain connects TRBV12-5 to TRBJ2-2; D might be TRBD1 (5 bases). V was trimmed by 6 bases and J by 6 bases, leaving 8 bases between them. The CDR3 loop spans 12 amino acids. Germline CDR1 LGHNT, CDR2 FRNRAP. The DNA of the CDR3 is TGTGCTAGTGGGCAGGGTTCCGGGGAGCTGTTTTTT. Amino acids: CASGQGSGELFF.

V usage is TRBV15 and J usage is TRBJ2-6; a possible D gene is TRBD1 (6 bases). Trimming stripped 4 bases from V and 1 base from J, with 17 bases between. Germline CDR1 is LNHNV and CDR2 is YYDKDF (reference sequence). The CDR3 is 18 amino acids. The DNA of the CDR3 is TGTGCCACCAGCACCGAGACAGGAATGGAATCTGGGGCCAACGTCCTGACTTTC. It encodes CATSTETGMESGANVLTF.

This sequence joins TRBV29-1 and TRBJ2-3; D is undetermined. The V gene lost 5 bases and the J gene lost 6 bases, with 6 bases spanning the gap. CDR1 and CDR2 from the germline V gene are SQVTM and ANQGSEA. This CDR3 comprises 10 residues. CDR3 in amino acids: CSVFSDTQYF. The CDR3 DNA reads TGCAGCGTTTTCTCGGATACGCAGTATTTT.

The chain is built from TRBV10-3 and TRBJ2-3; tentatively, D is TRBD2 (6 bases). This CDR3 comprises 13 residues. V lost 7 bases, J lost 4 bases, and 12 bases lay in between. CDR1 and CDR2 (germline): ENHRY, SYGVKD. This CDR3 is CAIKPGLPDTQYF. The DNA for the CDR3 is TGTGCCATCAAACCGGGACTCCCAGATACGCAGTATTTT.

This chain links TRBV11-3 with TRBJ2-7; D remains unclear. CDR3 length equals 12 residues. V lost 1 base and J lost 3, with 4 bases in between. Germline CDR1 is SGHNT and CDR2 is YENEEA. CDR3 nucleotide sequence: TGTGCCAGCAGCTTAGCGAACTACGAGCAGTACTTC. This gives the protein CASSLANYEQYF.

In this sample, this clone turned up once. The rearrangement joins TRBV11-1 to TRBJ1-1; 7 nucleotides align to TRBD1. Germline trimming cut 1 base from V and 11 bases from J; bases unmatched to any gene: 10. The CDR3 is 14 amino acids. Per germline, CDR1 SGHAT and CDR2 FQDESV (reference sequence). This CDR3 reads CASSLVAQGIVAFF. The CDR3 DNA reads TGTGCCAGCAGCTTAGTCGCACAGGGGATAGTGGCTTTCTTT.

The gene calls are TRBV2 and TRBJ1-1, with D uncertain. V lost 6 bases and J 0 bases, leaving 35 bases between the germline ends. CDR3 length: 22 amino acids. The germline CDR1 and CDR2 sequences are SNHLY and FYNNEI. The CDR3 protein is CASRPSILRASNSRKLNTEAFF. CDR3 in DNA: TGTGCCAGCAGACCCTCTATTCTCCGGGCTTCCAATTCGAGGAAATTGAACACTGAAGCTTTCTTT.

The CDR3, as DNA: TGTGCCAGCAGCGCAAAGTCGGGACAGGGGTTTTCTGAAGCTTTCTTT. Translated: CASSAKSGQGFSEAFF. This chain joins TRBV7-9 and TRBJ1-1; 10 bases align to TRBD1. This CDR3 region has 16 residues. Germline assignment: CDR1 SEHNR and CDR2 FQNEAQ (reference sequence). V lost 5 bases to trimming and J lost 6 bases; unmatched junction nucleotides: 12.

DNA of the CDR3: TGTGCCAGTAAAGCCGTGGAGGCAACTAATGAAAAACTGTTTTTT. It codes for CASKAVEATNEKLFF. The chain recombines TRBV28 with TRBJ1-4, with D unresolved. CDR1 MDHEN and CDR2 SYDVKM come from the germline V gene. This CDR3 has 15 amino acids. V was trimmed by 9 bases and J by 0 bases, leaving 14 bases between them.

Of note for this clone: This sample includes further DNA sequences coding for the same CDR3. This sequence joins TRBV19 and TRBJ2-7; D uncertain. The CDR3 is made up of 12 amino acids. The germline gives CDR1 LNHDA, CDR2 SQIVND (reference sequence). The V end lost 6 bases, the J end lost 4 bases, and 10 bases lay between the germline ends. The CDR3 DNA reads as TGTGCCAGTAGGGGATTGGGTTACGAGCAGTACTTC. Protein product: CASRGLGYEQYF.

This clone was found once. V gene TRBV7-8 combines with J gene TRBJ2-5; D perhaps matches TRBD2 (5 bases). V lost 5 bases and J lost 4, with 14 bases in between. The CDR3 spans 14 residues. The V gene's germline CDR1 is SGHVS and CDR2 FQNEAQ. CDR3 nucleotides: TGTGCCAGCAGCCCCTGGGCTAGCCGAGAGACCCAGTACTTC. This encodes CASSPWASRETQYF.

The chain employs TRBV14 and TRBJ2-7, with a weak D call TRBD2 (5 bases). CDR3 length: 17 residues. Germline loops: CDR1 SGHDN, CDR2 FVKESK. The V end was cut by 1 base, the J end by 2 bases, with 18 bases between. CDR3 coding DNA: TGTGCCAGCAGCCAAGGGTACCAGGATAGGAGGACCTACGAGCAGTACTTC. Protein product: CASSQGYQDRRTYEQYF.

The genes are TRBV7-9 and TRBJ2-3; 7 nucleotides agree with TRBD1. Per germline, CDR1 SEHNR and CDR2 FQNEAQ (reference sequence). V dropped 6 bases and J dropped 4; count of bases not matched to a gene: 10. The CDR3 is 15 amino acids. This chain's CDR3 is CASRPTGDASDTQYF. The CDR3 nucleotides are TGTGCCAGCAGACCCACAGGGGACGCCTCAGATACGCAGTATTTT.

The chain recombines TRBV9 with TRBJ1-5; 10 bases map to TRBD1. The CDR3 runs 14 residues. V shed 2 bases, J shed 9 bases, and the junction held 5 bases outside the gene matches. The germline CDR1 and CDR2 sequences are SGDLS and YYNGEE. The CDR3, as DNA: TGTGCCAGCAGCGTGGGGGACAGGGGCGCGCCCCAGCATTTT. This gives the protein CASSVGDRGAPQHF.

V usage is TRBV4-2 and J usage is TRBJ2-5, with D possibly matching TRBD1 (6 bases). V lost 0 bases and J lost 4, with 12 bases in between. This CDR3 is 15 amino acids long. The germline gives CDR1 LGHNA, CDR2 YNFKEQ. In nucleotides, the CDR3 is TGTGCCAGCAGCCAAGATCTCCCAGGGGCAGAGACCCAGTACTTC. As protein: CASSQDLPGAETQYF.

The rearrangement links TRBV7-6 to TRBJ2-1; D not certain. The CDR3 spans 15 residues. The germline V gene has CDR1 SGHVS and CDR2 FNYEAQ. V was clipped by 2 bases and J by 4 bases, with 12 bases between them. For the CDR3, the DNA is TGTGCCAGCAGCTTAATGTTTAACTCATACAATGAGCAGTTCTTC. Amino acids: CASSLMFNSYNEQFF.

This chain links TRBV5-6 with TRBJ2-7; 7 bases line up with TRBD2. Germline CDR1 reads SGHDT; CDR2 reads YYEEEE. After removal of 1 base from V and 0 bases from J, the junction contained 4 bases not matched to a gene. This CDR3 has 15 residues. CDR3 region: CASSLYGGFSYEQYF. In DNA, the CDR3 is TGTGCCAGCAGCTTGTACGGGGGGTTCTCCTACGAGCAGTACTTC.

V usage is TRBV27 and J usage is TRBJ1-6, with D possibly being TRBD1 (5 bases). Trimming cost V 3 bases and J 10 bases, with 10 bases left between them. The CDR3 loop spans 13 amino acids. The germline CDR1 and CDR2 sequences are MNHEY and SMNVEV (reference sequence). The CDR3 loop is CASSFGARSPLHF. CDR3 bases: TGTGCCAGCAGTTTCGGGGCGCGGTCACCCCTCCACTTT.

The CDR3 reads CASWSPSQGYEQYF. CDR3 sequence (DNA): TGTGCCAGCTGGTCACCTTCTCAGGGCTACGAGCAGTACTTC. The rearrangement links TRBV27 to TRBJ2-7; tentatively, D is TRBD1 (5 bases). The CDR3 consists of 14 residues. Deletions cut 8 bases from V and 3 bases from J, with 17 bases between. From germline, CDR1 is MNHEY and CDR2 SMNVEV (reference sequence).

The J gene is TRBJ2-2, the V gene TRBV7-9, with D possibly TRBD1 on 6 matching bases. Germline CDR1 reads SEHNR; CDR2 reads FQNEAQ (reference sequence). Trimming left V 3 bases short and J 2 bases short, with 10 bases between. CDR3 length: 15 residues. The CDR3 loop is CASSLPQGNTGELFF. The CDR3 coding sequence is TGTGCCAGCAGCTTGCCACAGGGAAACACCGGGGAGCTGTTTTTT.

The rearrangement uses TRBV7-3 and TRBJ1-5; maybe TRBD1 (5 bases). The CDR3 is 21 amino acids. Looked up from germline, CDR1 is SGHTA and CDR2 is FQGTGA. V was clipped by 0 bases and J by 7 bases, with 31 bases between them. Here the CDR3 DNA reads TGTGCCAGCAGCTTAACGTGGCAGGTTACAGAGGGGAGTAAAGGGAGGCAGCCCCAGCATTTT. Its translation: CASSLTWQVTEGSKGRQPQHF.

This chain links TRBV9 with TRBJ1-1; 12 bases are a match to TRBD1. V lost 0 bases, J lost 4 bases, and 4 bases stayed unmatched. Germline V gene sequence: CDR1 SGDLS, CDR2 YYNGEE. This CDR3 is 16 amino acids long. CDR3 loop: CASSVDGTGGSTEAFF. In DNA, the CDR3 is TGTGCCAGCAGCGTAGACGGGACAGGGGGCAGCACTGAAGCTTTCTTT.